Listed below are T cell receptor beta chains from one sample, sequenced in a study of blood T cell repertoires in COVID-19. Sequenced by immunoSEQ multiplex PCR; TCRdb stores in-frame clones only, minus some. The table lists roughly 380,000 clones, approximately 81% of them singletons. What was sequenced was peripheral blood. The receptors stem from a woman aged 18-35 years with acute or convalescent COVID-19. Both conserved end residues are part of each CDR3. The order of the fields is clone size, V gene, D gene, J gene, CDR3 DNA, CDR3 protein. A D gene is named only where the DNA matches it firmly. The size field is filled for only some rows; it gives once, few, many or a size class.

clone size: -
V gene: TRBV9
D gene: -
J gene: TRBJ1-4
CDR3 DNA: TGTGCCAGCAGCGTACAGGGTCACGGGGAAAAACTGTTTTTT
CDR3 protein: CASSVQGHGEKLFF

clone size: -
V gene: TRBV5-1
D gene: -
J gene: TRBJ2-3
CDR3 DNA: TGCGCCAGCAGCTTTTCGCAGGCAGATACGCAGTATTTT
CDR3 protein: CASSFSQADTQYF

clone size: -
V gene: TRBV19
D gene: -
J gene: TRBJ1-2
CDR3 DNA: TGTGCCAGTAGTATTTCAGGGGAGAATGGCTACACCTTC
CDR3 protein: CASSISGENGYTF

clone size: once
V gene: TRBV10-2
D gene: TRBD2
J gene: TRBJ2-5
CDR3 DNA: TGCGCCAGCAGTGAGTCAAGACTAGCGGGGGGGCGGGTAGAAGAGACCCAGTACTTC
CDR3 protein: CASSESRLAGGRVEETQYF

clone size: -
V gene: TRBV6-5
D gene: -
J gene: TRBJ1-2
CDR3 DNA: TGTGCCAGCAGTTACTCCTCGGGGAACTATGGCTACACCTTC
CDR3 protein: CASSYSSGNYGYTF

clone size: -
V gene: TRBV29-1
D gene: -
J gene: TRBJ1-5
CDR3 DNA: TGCAGCGTTGCCGAACAGGGAATTCAGCCCCAGCATTTT
CDR3 protein: CSVAEQGIQPQHF

clone size: few
V gene: TRBV5-1
D gene: -
J gene: TRBJ1-1
CDR3 DNA: TGCGCCAGCAGCTCGACCGAGGGCACTGAAGCTTTCTTT
CDR3 protein: CASSSTEGTEAFF

clone size: few
V gene: TRBV28
D gene: TRBD2
J gene: TRBJ2-1
CDR3 DNA: TGTGCCAGCAGTTTATTAGCGGGAAACTACAATGAGCAGTTCTTC
CDR3 protein: CASSLLAGNYNEQFF

clone size: once
V gene: TRBV13
D gene: -
J gene: TRBJ1-2
CDR3 DNA: TGTGCCAGCAGCTTAGGCCGCGGAAGAAACTATGGCTACACCTTC
CDR3 protein: CASSLGRGRNYGYTF

clone size: -
V gene: TRBV6-5
D gene: TRBD1
J gene: TRBJ1-2
CDR3 DNA: TGTGCCAGCAGACCGGGACAGGATTACTATGGCTACACCTTC
CDR3 protein: CASRPGQDYYGYTF

clone size: -
V gene: TRBV20-1
D gene: TRBD2
J gene: TRBJ2-4
CDR3 DNA: TGCAGTGCTAGTCTAGCGGAACTACTAGCCAAAAACATTCAGTACTTC
CDR3 protein: CSASLAELLAKNIQYF

clone size: -
V gene: TRBV25-1
D gene: -
J gene: TRBJ1-1
CDR3 DNA: TGTGCCAGCAGTGACCCGGCCGTGGAGACTGAAGCTTTCTTT
CDR3 protein: CASSDPAVETEAFF

clone size: -
V gene: TRBV6-4
D gene: TRBD1
J gene: TRBJ1-6
CDR3 DNA: TGTGCCAGCAGGACAGGGGGCCGTTCACCCCTCCACTTT
CDR3 protein: CASRTGGRSPLHF

clone size: -
V gene: TRBV4-2
D gene: -
J gene: TRBJ2-1
CDR3 DNA: TGTGCCAGCAGTCAACTATCCGATGAGCAGTTCTTC
CDR3 protein: CASSQLSDEQFF

clone size: -
V gene: TRBV7-9
D gene: TRBD1
J gene: TRBJ1-6
CDR3 DNA: TGTGCCAGCAGACCGGCGGACAGGGTGGCACCCCTCCACTTT
CDR3 protein: CASRPADRVAPLHF

clone size: -
V gene: TRBV24-1
D gene: -
J gene: TRBJ2-7
CDR3 DNA: TGTGCCACCTCTAGGAGGGACTCCTACGAGCAGTACTTC
CDR3 protein: CATSRRDSYEQYF